Presented here are 27 T cell receptor beta chains from one specimen sequenced in a study of radiotherapy plus CTLA-4 blockade in lung cancer. Produced via immunoSEQ multiplex PCR; TCRdb's table is partial and in-frame only. The table lists about 99,000 clones, 88% of them singletons, with approximately 5% in the top ten. The material was peripheral blood, obtained from a patient treated with radiotherapy plus ipilimumab. These receptors all come from a human donor with non-small cell lung cancer that progressed on radiotherapy plus ipilimumab.

This clone was observed a single time. In nucleotides, the CDR3 is TGTGCCAGCAGCTTAGAGGGATGGGGGACTGGGCAGCTCGCTCGAGCTTTCTTT. It specifies CASSLEGWGTGQLARAFF. This chain uses TRBV7-2 with TRBJ1-1, with a tentative D call TRBD1 (5 bases). The CDR3 runs to 18 residues. Per germline, CDR1 SGHTA and CDR2 FQGNSA. V lost 1 base, J lost 10 bases, and 28 bases lay in between. The full variable domain, completed using reference TRBV7-2 and TRBJ1-1, is GAGVSQSPSNKVTEKGKDVELRCDPISGHTALYWYRQSLGQGLEFLIYFQGNSAPDKSGLPSDRFSAERTGGSVSTLTIQRTQQEDSAVYLCASSLEGWGTGQLARAFFGQGTRLTVV.

A single count supports this clone. This sample also contains other DNA sequences that code for the same CDR3. This chain connects TRBV6-4 to TRBJ2-1, with 7 bases fitting TRBD2. Germline-derived CDR1 and CDR2 are MRHNA and SNTAGT. V dropped 2 bases and J dropped 0; count of bases not matched to a gene: 1. This CDR3 is built from 15 residues. CDR3 nucleotide sequence: TGTGCCAGCAGTGACACGGGGGGCTCCTACAATGAGCAGTTCTTC. Its protein is CASSDTGGSYNEQFF.

This chain connects TRBV30 to TRBJ1-3; D call uncertain. CDR1 GTSNPN and CDR2 SVGIG come from the germline V gene (reference sequence). The length of the CDR3 is 14 residues. V lost 2 bases, J lost 0 bases, and 8 bases lay in between. DNA of the CDR3: TGTGCCTGGAGTCTGGGGAGCTCTGGAAACACCATATATTTT. Translation: CAWSLGSSGNTIYF.

The chain employs TRBV28 and TRBJ1-1, with 8 bases identical to TRBD1. Germline V gives CDR1 MDHEN, CDR2 SYDVKM. V lost 4 bases to trimming and J lost 3 bases; unmatched junction nucleotides: 10. This CDR3 has 16 amino acids. The CDR3: CASSSEQGGFYTEAFF. The DNA for the CDR3 is TGTGCCAGCAGTTCAGAACAGGGGGGATTCTACACTGAAGCTTTCTTT.

This clone appeared once. This sequence joins TRBV6-1 and TRBJ2-3; D unclear. The germline V gene encodes CDR1 MNHNS and CDR2 SASEGT. The CDR3 contains 13 residues. The V end lost 6 bases, the J end lost 8 bases, and 15 bases lay between the germline ends. The CDR3 DNA reads TGTGCCAGCAGGGCCGAAATAGGCCGTACGCAGTATTTT. It translates to CASRAEIGRTQYF.

The chain carries TRBV7-6 and TRBJ2-1, with TRBD1 matching 9 bases. V gave up 5 bases and J gave up 8 bases; unmatched junction bases: 13. Germline CDR1 reads SGHVS; CDR2 reads FNYEAQ. This CDR3 is built from 16 residues. The CDR3 nucleotides are TGTGCCAGCAGCAAATTAATCCGGGACAGGGCTCATGAGCAGTTCTTC. Translation: CASSKLIRDRAHEQFF.

The rearrangement uses TRBV7-9 and TRBJ2-7; TRBD1 aligns across 7 bases. With 3 bases clipped from V and 3 bases from J, the junction kept 5 bases outside the gene matches. In germline, CDR1 is SEHNR, CDR2 FQNEAQ (reference sequence). CDR3 length equals 14 residues. The CDR3: CASSFGTVYYEQYF. CDR3 DNA sequence: TGTGCCAGCAGCTTCGGGACAGTTTACTACGAGCAGTACTTC.

The rearrangement joins TRBV18 to TRBJ1-2, with D perhaps matching TRBD1 (5 bases). V lost 6 bases and J 6 bases, leaving 20 bases between the germline ends. Germline assignment: CDR1 KGHSH and CDR2 LQKENI. The CDR3 extends over 15 amino acids. This CDR3 is CASSPRRGGVDGYTF. Written as DNA, the CDR3 is TGTGCCAGCTCCCCTCGACGGGGGGGTGTGGATGGCTACACCTTC.

The chain recombines TRBV7-9 with TRBJ2-5; 7 bases are shared with TRBD2. Looked up from germline, CDR1 is SEHNR and CDR2 is FQNEAQ (reference sequence). The CDR3 spans 15 residues. The V and J ends lost 8 bases and 3 bases, in that order; junction bases with no gene match: 12. The CDR3 spells CASGAGVLKKETQYF. The CDR3 coding sequence is TGTGCCAGCGGCGCGGGGGTTCTTAAGAAAGAGACCCAGTACTTC.

The J gene is TRBJ2-2, the V gene TRBV7-2; D gene ambiguous. V lost 1 base to trimming and J lost 2 bases, with 11 bases between them. CDR1 is SGHTA, CDR2 FQGNSA, per germline. The CDR3 loop spans 16 amino acids. The CDR3 region is CASSLEQITNTGELFF. The CDR3 DNA reads TGTGCCAGCAGCTTAGAACAGATTACAAACACCGGGGAGCTGTTTTTT.

The sample holds a few counts of this clone. CDR3 sequence: CAISEPGRDRGYGYTF. The DNA of the CDR3 is TGTGCCATCAGTGAGCCCGGCCGGGACAGAGGGTATGGCTACACCTTC. The chain links TRBV10-3 to TRBJ1-2, with 7 nucleotides matching TRBD1. Trimming at V came to 2 bases and at J to 5 bases, leaving 11 bases not matched to a gene. The CDR3 is 16 residues long. Germline V CDR1 and CDR2: ENHRY, SYGVKD.

This clone was seen a handful of times. This chain links TRBV4-1 with TRBJ2-3; possible D gene TRBD1, 5 bases. Germline CDR1 is MGHRA and CDR2 is YSYEKL. Trimming removed 2 bases at V and 4 bases at J, with 7 bases between. There are 13 residues in the CDR3. The CDR3 DNA reads TGCGCCAGCAGCCAACTACAGGCAGATACGCAGTATTTT. Its translation: CASSQLQADTQYF.

The rearrangement links TRBV7-9 to TRBJ1-2, with 7 bases lining up with TRBD1. The CDR3 has 16 residues. The trim removed 0 bases at V and 1 base at J, leaving 5 bases unmatched. Germline CDR1 SEHNR, CDR2 FQNEAQ (reference sequence). In nucleotides, the CDR3 is TGTGCCAGCAGCTTAGCAGGGACAGAACTTAACTATGGCTACACCTTC. Its translation is CASSLAGTELNYGYTF. Full variable domain (outside the CDR3, taken from reference TRBV7-9 and TRBJ1-2): DTGVSQNPRHKITKRGQNVTFRCDPISEHNRLYWYRQTLGQGPEFLTYFQNEAQLEKSRLLSDRFSAERPKGSFSTLEIQRTEQGDSAMYLCASSLAGTELNYGYTFGSGTRLTVV.

DNA of the CDR3: TGTGCCAGCAACAATCGTGGGGAAAAACTGTTTTTT. Amino acid sequence: CASNNRGEKLFF. V is TRBV2 and J is TRBJ1-4; D gene ambiguous. Between the trimmed V and J ends, which lost 7 bases and 8 bases, there was a span of 11 bases. This CDR3 comprises 12 residues. Germline-derived CDR1 and CDR2 are SNHLY and FYNNEI.

In this sample, this clone turned up once. This chain joins TRBV11-1 and TRBJ2-5; TRBD2 agrees at 8 bases. The CDR3 contains 16 residues. CDR1 and CDR2 from the germline V gene are SGHAT and FQDESV (reference sequence). Unmatched junction bases numbered 16, after V lost 9 bases and J lost 4 bases. The CDR3 here is CASSSPTGRAVETQYF. As DNA, the CDR3 is TGTGCCAGTTCTTCTCCAACCGGGAGGGCCGTAGAGACCCAGTACTTC.

Worth noting for this clone: At one boundary the junction diverges from the germline segment, which might be a read error. DNA for the CDR3: TGTGCTAGCAGCCCACTCCCCGGACCCAAAGGCCCCGGGGAGCTGTTTTTT. This gives the protein CASSPLPGPKGPGELFF. The rearrangement joins TRBV7-7 to TRBJ2-2; D unclear. The CDR3 has 17 amino acids. Germline V lookup: CDR1 SSHAT, CDR2 FNYEAQ (reference sequence). Full variable domain (outside the CDR3, taken from reference TRBV7-7 and TRBJ2-2): GAGVSQSPRYKVTKRGQDVTLRCDPISSHATLYWYQQALGQGPEFLTYFNYEAQPDKSGLPSDRFSAERPEGSISTLTIQRTEQRDSAMYRCASSPLPGPKGPGELFFGEGSRLTVL.

The chain recombines TRBV25-1 with TRBJ2-5, with 7 bases lining up with TRBD1. This CDR3 comprises 12 residues. The germline gives CDR1 MGHDK, CDR2 SYGVNS. The V gene end was trimmed by 8 bases and the J gene end by 5 bases; junction bases not matched to a gene: 5. The chain's CDR3 is CASFDREETQYF. The CDR3 bases are TGTGCCAGCTTCGACAGGGAGGAGACCCAGTACTTC.

The chain recombines TRBV2 with TRBJ2-5; 12 nucleotides match TRBD2. The J call could be wrong; TRBJ2-7 is a better fit for the DNA end. Germline V gives CDR1 SNHLY, CDR2 FYNNEI. The CDR3 consists of 15 residues. CDR3 sequence (DNA): TGTGCCAGCAGTGAAGAGCTAGCGGGAGGGTACGAGCAGTACTTC. Its protein is CASSEELAGGYEQYF.

The V call is TRBV5-4, the J call TRBJ2-7; D not resolved. The V gene lost 2 bases and the J gene lost 6 bases, with 9 bases spanning the gap. Germline loops: CDR1 SGHNT, CDR2 YYREEE (reference sequence). This CDR3 spans 12 amino acids. The CDR3 DNA reads as TGTGCCAGCAGCTTCTCCCTCGGCGAGCAGTACTTC. Protein sequence: CASSFSLGEQYF.

V usage is TRBV6-5 and J usage is TRBJ1-5; D might be TRBD1 (5 bases). The germline gives CDR1 MNHEY, CDR2 SVGAGI. This CDR3 spans 14 amino acids. V lost 6 bases, J lost 3 bases, and 12 bases lay in between. CDR3 DNA sequence: TGTGCCAGCAGATCGGGGGGGAACAATCAGCCCCAGCATTTT. As protein: CASRSGGNNQPQHF.

This chain joins TRBV19 and TRBJ1-2; D ambiguous. Trimming took off 9 bases at V and 3 bases at J, with 17 bases between the two ends. The length of the CDR3 is 14 residues. The germline CDR1 and CDR2 sequences are LNHDA and SQIVND (reference sequence). CDR3 DNA: TGTGCCAGCCTAAGTAAACACGGTCACTATGGCTACACCTTC. Translating it yields CASLSKHGHYGYTF.

The chain recombines TRBV30 with TRBJ2-7; D gene uncertain. V dropped 7 bases and J dropped 2 bases, with 9 bases sitting between them. CDR3 length: 11 amino acids. Looked up from germline, CDR1 is GTSNPN and CDR2 is SVGIG (reference sequence). CDR3 sequence: CASGRAYEQYF. The CDR3 DNA sequence: TGTGCCTCTGGACGGGCCTACGAGCAGTACTTC.

This clone was observed a single time. The chain links TRBV11-2 to TRBJ2-7; 8 bases fit TRBD2. This CDR3 contains 15 residues. The V and J ends lost 0 bases and 6 bases, in that order; junction bases with no gene match: 7. Germline CDR1 is SGHAT and CDR2 is FQNNGV. This CDR3 is CASSLESGGAGEQYF. The CDR3, as DNA: TGTGCCAGCAGCTTAGAATCCGGGGGGGCTGGCGAGCAGTACTTC.

This chain connects TRBV18 to TRBJ1-1, with a possible D match to TRBD1 (5 bases). Germline V gene lookup returns CDR1 KGHSH and CDR2 LQKENI. This CDR3 has 17 amino acids. The V end lost 3 bases, the J end lost 8 bases, and 25 bases lay between the germline ends. CDR3 amino acids: CASSPGSLKLGAPEAFF. CDR3 coding DNA: TGTGCCAGCTCACCGGGGAGCCTCAAACTTGGGGCGCCCGAAGCTTTCTTT.

The chain uses TRBV11-3 and TRBJ2-1; D not resolved. The CDR3 covers 14 residues. V was cut by 5 bases and J by 2 bases, with 10 bases left in between. The germline gives CDR1 SGHNT, CDR2 YENEEA. The chain's CDR3 is CASSPDSTYNEQFF. The CDR3 DNA sequence: TGTGCCAGCAGCCCTGACTCGACCTACAATGAGCAGTTCTTC.

In its sample, this clone was seen once. The chain recombines TRBV19 with TRBJ2-1, with a tentative D call TRBD2 (5 bases). The germline CDR1 and CDR2 sequences are LNHDA and SQIVND (reference sequence). Trimming removed 4 bases at V and 7 bases at J, with 14 bases between. This CDR3 region has 14 residues. This CDR3 reads CASSTTGLPNEQFF. The CDR3 bases are TGTGCCAGTAGTACAACTGGACTCCCAAATGAGCAGTTCTTC.

The chain carries TRBV2 and TRBJ2-3; 7 nucleotides align to TRBD2. The J segment lost 3 bases and the V segment lost 6 bases, leaving 6 bases of the junction unmatched. This CDR3 is built from 14 residues. Per germline, CDR1 SNHLY and CDR2 FYNNEI. The DNA for the CDR3 is TGTGCCAGCAGGGGAGGGGTCGGTACAGATACGCAGTATTTT. Encoded protein: CASRGGVGTDTQYF. The variable domain in full, completed from reference TRBV2 and TRBJ2-3, reads EPEVTQTPSHQVTQMGQEVILRCVPISNHLYFYWYRQILGQKVEFLVSFYNNEISEKSEIFDDQFSVERPDGSNFTLKIRSTKLEDSAMYFCASRGGVGTDTQYFGPGTRLTVL.